These 32 T cell receptor beta chains originate from one sample sequenced in a study of CD8 T cell repertoires and HIV-1 epitope variants. Produced via immunoSEQ multiplex PCR; TCRdb's table is partial and in-frame only. The profile shows 80,000 to 95,000 clones, more than 65% of them singletons. Sequencing was done on a sample of uncultured baseline CD8+ T cells from peripheral blood mononuclear cells (PBMCs). The receptors stem from a male donor with HIV.

The chain is built from TRBV11-2 and TRBJ1-2; 7 bases align to TRBD1. Germline loops: CDR1 SGHAT, CDR2 FQNNGV. The ends lost 6 bases at V and 4 bases at J; junction bases unmatched: 5. This CDR3 comprises 13 residues. The CDR3 DNA reads as TGTGCCAGCAGTCCGACAGGGATCTATGGCTACACCTTC. It translates to CASSPTGIYGYTF.

The chain recombines TRBV9 with TRBJ2-1; a weak D match, TRBD1 (6 bases). Trimming stripped 0 bases from V and 4 bases from J, with 11 bases between. Germline lookup yields CDR1 SGDLS and CDR2 YYNGEE. CDR3 length: 15 amino acids. Written as DNA, the CDR3 is TGTGCCAGCAGCGTAGAGGGGGTGGAATACAATGAGCAGTTCTTC. Protein sequence: CASSVEGVEYNEQFF.

This sequence joins TRBV29-1 and TRBJ1-2; TRBD1 matches at 9 bases. Unmatched junction bases numbered 8, after V lost 1 base and J lost 8 bases. Germline V gene lookup returns CDR1 SQVTM and CDR2 ANQGSEA. The CDR3 totals 14 residues. The CDR3 reads CSVEGAGTGNGYTF. Written as DNA, the CDR3 is TGCAGCGTTGAAGGGGCCGGGACAGGGAACGGCTACACCTTC.

The chain combines TRBV19 with TRBJ2-3; D tentatively fits TRBD1 or TRBD2 (5 bases each). Trimming took off 1 base at V and 4 bases at J, with 6 bases between the two ends. The germline gives CDR1 LNHDA, CDR2 SQIVND (reference sequence). This CDR3 has 13 amino acids. As DNA, the CDR3 is TGTGCCAGTAGTATAGTGGGGGCAGATACGCAGTATTTT. Its translation is CASSIVGADTQYF.

The genes are TRBV10-2 and TRBJ1-5; D is possibly TRBD1 (5 bases). This CDR3 contains 13 residues. Trimming took off 3 bases at V and 7 bases at J, with 10 bases between the two ends. Germline CDR1 is WSHSY and CDR2 is SAAADI. The CDR3 bases are TGCGCCAGCAGTGACAGGGCGGGGCAGCCCCAGCATTTT. Its translation: CASSDRAGQPQHF.

This clone was picked up one time. This chain connects TRBV7-8 to TRBJ2-3; D perhaps matches TRBD1 (5 bases). V gave up 2 bases and J gave up 0 bases, with 9 bases separating them. Per the germline V gene, CDR1 is SGHVS and CDR2 is FQNEAQ. The CDR3 length is 15 residues. DNA for the CDR3: TGTGCCAGCAGCTTACTGGGGCTTAGCACAGATACGCAGTATTTT. Translating gives CASSLLGLSTDTQYF.

The rearrangement joins TRBV5-8 to TRBJ2-3; the D is unclear. This CDR3 has 15 amino acids. Germline-derived CDR1 and CDR2 are SGHTS and YDEGEE. V lost 4 bases and J 2 bases, leaving 14 bases between the germline ends. This chain's CDR3 is CASSPGSSHTDTQYF. The DNA for the CDR3 is TGTGCCAGCAGCCCGGGTAGCTCACACACAGATACGCAGTATTTT.

The chain combines TRBV5-4 with TRBJ1-2, with no clear D. The CDR3 has 18 amino acids. Looked up from germline, CDR1 is SGHNT and CDR2 is YYREEE (reference sequence). Trimming took off 1 base at V and 0 bases at J, with 19 bases between the two ends. The CDR3 is CASSLRLVGLLANYGYTF. The CDR3 DNA is TGTGCCAGCAGCTTGAGGCTGGTCGGGCTGTTAGCTAACTATGGCTACACCTTC. The full variable domain, completed using reference TRBV5-4 and TRBJ1-2, is ETGVTQSPTHLIKTRGQQVTLRCSSQSGHNTVSWYQQALGQGPQFIFQYYREEENGRGNFPPRFSGLQFPNYSSELNVNALELDDSALYLCASSLRLVGLLANYGYTFGSGTRLTVV.

This clone was seen once. The rearrangement uses TRBV6-5 and TRBJ2-5; D unresolved. V lost 3 bases and J lost 0, with 5 bases in between. The CDR3 loop spans 13 amino acids. CDR1 and CDR2 (germline): MNHEY, SVGAGI. For the CDR3, the DNA is TGTGCCAGCAGTTATATCAACCAAGAGACCCAGTACTTC. The encoded protein is CASSYINQETQYF.

This chain links TRBV7-8 with TRBJ1-1; 8 bases align to TRBD1. The junction had 7 bases not matched to a gene; V was cut back by 2 bases and J by 11 bases. Germline CDR1 SGHVS, CDR2 FQNEAQ. This CDR3 has 13 amino acids. The CDR3 bases are TGTGCCAGCAGCTTAACCGGACAGGGCGAGGCTTTCTTT. This translates into CASSLTGQGEAFF.

This rearrangement joins TRBV5-1 to TRBJ2-3, with D uncertain. The CDR3 consists of 14 residues. Germline V gene lookup returns CDR1 SGHRS and CDR2 YFSETQ. V lost 0 bases and J 2 bases, leaving 7 bases between the germline ends. In DNA form, the CDR3 reads TGCGCCAGCAGCTTGGAACACTCCACAGATACGCAGTATTTT. It translates to CASSLEHSTDTQYF.

DNA for the CDR3: TGTGCCAGCAGATTAGCGGGAGGAGCCTACGAGCAGTACTTC. Its translation is CASRLAGGAYEQYF. V usage is TRBV6-1 and J usage is TRBJ2-7; TRBD2 aligns across 10 bases. Per germline, CDR1 MNHNS and CDR2 SASEGT. Germline trimming cut 6 bases from V and 2 bases from J; bases unmatched to any gene: 4. The CDR3 sequence is 14 residues long.

This clone was seen a few times. V usage is TRBV18 and J usage is TRBJ2-5; D is perhaps TRBD1 or TRBD2 (5 bases each). CDR1 and CDR2 from the germline V gene are KGHSH and LQKENI. The CDR3 is made up of 11 amino acids. V was trimmed by 3 bases and J by 10 bases, leaving 9 bases between them. This chain's CDR3 is CASSPGVFQYF. The CDR3 coding sequence is TGTGCCAGCTCACCGGGGGTTTTCCAGTACTTC.

The chain links TRBV13 to TRBJ2-2, with D tentatively TRBD2 (5 bases). This CDR3 contains 15 residues. Germline V gene data show CDR1 as PRHDT and CDR2 as FYEKMQ (reference sequence). The V gene lost 5 bases and the J gene lost 1 base, with 11 bases spanning the gap. CDR3 in DNA: TGTGCCAGCAGCCCGGGGAGAGGGAACACCGGGGAGCTGTTTTTT. This encodes CASSPGRGNTGELFF.

V usage is TRBV6-4 and J usage is TRBJ2-1, with D tentatively TRBD2 (5 bases). V lost 3 bases and J lost 10, with 10 bases in between. Germline lookup yields CDR1 MRHNA and CDR2 SNTAGT. The CDR3 is 12 amino acids. CDR3 sequence (DNA): TGTGCCAGCAGTGAGAGGGTTGGGGAGCAGTTCTTC. As protein: CASSERVGEQFF.

The gene calls are TRBV4-2 and TRBJ1-1; a weak D match, TRBD1 (5 bases). This CDR3 comprises 17 residues. Germline V gene sequence: CDR1 LGHNA, CDR2 YNFKEQ. Trimming left V 1 base short and J 2 bases short, with 17 bases between. CDR3 amino acids: CASSQVSGTTINTEAFF. CDR3 sequence (DNA): TGTGCCAGCAGCCAAGTATCCGGGACCACCATAAACACTGAAGCTTTCTTT.

The rearrangement joins TRBV29-1 to TRBJ1-1; D gene ambiguous. There are 12 residues in the CDR3. V lost 4 bases to trimming and J lost 0 bases, with 6 bases between them. Germline V gene lookup returns CDR1 SQVTM and CDR2 ANQGSEA. The CDR3 spells CSVVQMNTEAFF. Here the CDR3 DNA reads TGCAGCGTTGTACAGATGAACACTGAAGCTTTCTTT. The full variable domain, its missing parts supplied by reference TRBV29-1 and TRBJ1-1, is SAVISQKPSRDICQRGTSLTIQCQVDSQVTMMFWYRQQPGQSLTLIATANQGSEATYESGFVIDKFPISRPNLTFSTLTVSNMSPEDSSIYLCSVVQMNTEAFFGQGTRLTVV.

The rearrangement joins TRBV5-5 to TRBJ2-3; D gene ambiguous. Germline loops: CDR1 SGHKS, CDR2 YYEKEE (reference sequence). Trimming cost V 4 bases and J 0 bases, with 18 bases left between them. CDR3 length equals 17 residues. The CDR3 loop is CASSPDPRSLSTDTQYF. In DNA, the CDR3 is TGTGCCAGCAGCCCGGACCCCCGGAGCCTCAGCACAGATACGCAGTATTTT.

This clone was counted once. The V gene is TRBV28, the J gene TRBJ2-3; the D gene is possibly TRBD2 (7 bases). CDR1 and CDR2 (germline): MDHEN, SYDVKM. This CDR3 spans 17 amino acids. V was trimmed by 7 bases and J by 2 bases, leaving 22 bases between them. The CDR3 loop is CASTSPGGQLITDTQYF. CDR3 in DNA: TGTGCCAGCACCTCCCCGGGGGGACAACTCATCACAGATACGCAGTATTTT. The variable domain in full, with the rest retrieved from reference TRBV28 and TRBJ2-3, is DVKVTQSSRYLVKRTGEKVFLECVQDMDHENMFWYRQDPGLGLRLIYFSYDVKMKEKGDIPEGYSVSREKKERFSLILESASTNQTSMYLCASTSPGGQLITDTQYFGPGTRLTVL.

The V and J genes are TRBV7-8 and TRBJ2-7; D gene ambiguous. CDR1 and CDR2 from the germline V gene are SGHVS and FQNEAQ. This CDR3 spans 11 amino acids. Trimming took 5 bases from V and 0 from J, leaving 2 bases between them. The CDR3 nucleotides read TGTGCCAGCAGCGCCTCCTACGAGCAGTACTTC. Translating gives CASSASYEQYF.

The chain employs TRBV4-1 and TRBJ2-5; TRBD2 agrees at 15 bases. This CDR3 spans 15 amino acids. The V gene's germline CDR1 is MGHRA and CDR2 YSYEKL. V trimming: 5 bases; J trimming: 5 bases; junction bases outside the gene matches: 3. For the CDR3, the DNA is TGCGCCAGCAGCTCCGGGACTAGCGGGGGGGAGACCCAGTACTTC. It specifies CASSSGTSGGETQYF.

V and J are TRBV12-5 and TRBJ2-3, with D perhaps matching TRBD1 (6 bases). From germline, CDR1 is LGHNT and CDR2 FRNRAP. The CDR3 is 21 residues long. Trimming removed 0 bases from V and 6 bases from J, with 31 bases in between. CDR3 bases: TGTGCTAGTGGTTTGGTACCCGTGGGACGTCTTAGGGGGAGAAACCCGGATACGCAGTATTTT. This translates into CASGLVPVGRLRGRNPDTQYF.

This clone was seen just once. The V gene is TRBV28, the J gene TRBJ2-7; TRBD2 matches at 11 bases. Unmatched junction bases numbered 18, after V lost 3 bases and J lost 2 bases. The CDR3 length is 20 residues. The germline CDR1 and CDR2 sequences are MDHEN and SYDVKM. The CDR3 DNA reads as TGTGCCAGCAGTTTGGTGCAGGGTCGTAGCGGGAGGGGAAAGACCTACGAGCAGTACTTC. The encoded protein is CASSLVQGRSGRGKTYEQYF.

This clone appeared once. The rearrangement links TRBV27 to TRBJ2-7; 9 bases agree with TRBD1. This CDR3 is 14 amino acids long. V lost 4 bases and J lost 6; bases outside the gene matches: 7. From germline, CDR1 is MNHEY and CDR2 SMNVEV (reference sequence). The CDR3 loop reads CASSYGTGSGEQYF. Written as DNA, the CDR3 is TGTGCCAGCAGTTATGGGACAGGGTCAGGCGAGCAGTACTTC.

V usage is TRBV7-2 and J usage is TRBJ2-7, with 8 bases matching TRBD2. V was pared by 1 base and J by 4 bases, with 6 bases of the junction left unmatched. CDR1 and CDR2 from the germline V gene are SGHTA and FQGNSA. The CDR3 spans 15 residues. The CDR3 loop reads CASSLGAGAGYEQYF. In DNA form, the CDR3 reads TGTGCCAGCAGCTTAGGAGCGGGAGCTGGGTACGAGCAGTACTTC. The full variable domain, with the rest looked up from reference TRBV7-2 and TRBJ2-7, is GAGVSQSPSNKVTEKGKDVELRCDPISGHTALYWYRQSLGQGLEFLIYFQGNSAPDKSGLPSDRFSAERTGGSVSTLTIQRTQQEDSAVYLCASSLGAGAGYEQYFGPGTRLTVT.

The table lists this clone with a count of one. V is TRBV5-1 and J is TRBJ2-5, with D tentatively TRBD2 (5 bases). The germline V gene encodes CDR1 SGHRS and CDR2 YFSETQ. The V end lost 1 base, the J end lost 2 bases, and 12 bases lay between the germline ends. The CDR3 totals 15 residues. CDR3 coding DNA: TGCGCCAGCAGCTTGCGGGCTGGCGGGCAAGAGACCCAGTACTTC. Its protein is CASSLRAGGQETQYF.

This chain links TRBV7-6 with TRBJ2-1; the D gene is possibly TRBD2 (6 bases). Germline CDR1 is SGHVS and CDR2 is FNYEAQ. The CDR3 spans 15 residues. Trimming removed 5 bases from V and 5 bases from J, with 16 bases in between. The chain's CDR3 is CASSRGRGRNNEQFF. DNA of the CDR3: TGTGCCAGCAGCCGCGGGCGGGGCAGGAACAATGAGCAGTTCTTC.

The chain combines TRBV6-6 with TRBJ1-5; 7 positions agree with TRBD1. Unmatched junction bases numbered 2, after V lost 5 bases and J lost 4 bases. Germline loops: CDR1 MNHNY, CDR2 SVGAGI (reference sequence). The CDR3 has 13 residues. CDR3 DNA sequence: TGTGCCAGCAGTATACAGGGGAATCAGCCCCAGCATTTT. Translated: CASSIQGNQPQHF.

The rearrangement joins TRBV4-2 to TRBJ1-1; 7 positions match TRBD1. Germline V CDR1 and CDR2: LGHNA, YNFKEQ. The CDR3 consists of 13 residues. The V and J ends lost 6 bases and 3 bases, in that order; junction bases with no gene match: 4. CDR3: CASRQGGDTEAFF. As DNA, the CDR3 is TGTGCCAGCAGGCAGGGGGGTGACACTGAAGCTTTCTTT.

This rearrangement joins TRBV27 to TRBJ2-5; D uncertain. Trimming removed 5 bases from V and 4 bases from J, with 14 bases in between. This CDR3 is built from 14 residues. CDR1 MNHEY and CDR2 SMNVEV come from the germline V gene (reference sequence). The CDR3 loop reads CASSPVGSSETQYF. In DNA form, the CDR3 reads TGTGCCAGCAGTCCCGTCGGTTCGTCAGAGACCCAGTACTTC.

The rearrangement links TRBV30 to TRBJ2-3, with 12 bases matching TRBD2. The V gene's germline CDR1 is GTSNPN and CDR2 SVGIG (reference sequence). The CDR3 runs to 17 residues. The junction had 6 bases not matched to a gene; V was cut back by 1 base and J by 1 base. The DNA of the CDR3 is TGTGCCTGGAGTGCGACTAGCGGGGGAAGTGGCACAGATACGCAGTATTTT. Its protein is CAWSATSGGSGTDTQYF.

This clone appeared a single time. V and J are TRBV7-9 and TRBJ1-5; TRBD1 matches at 10 bases. There are 15 residues in the CDR3. V shed 0 bases and J 6 bases; nucleotides not matched to a gene: 2. The V gene's germline CDR1 is SEHNR and CDR2 FQNEAQ (reference sequence). Written as DNA, the CDR3 is TGTGCCAGCAGCTTAGCGGGACAGGGGACTCAGCCCCAGCATTTT. Translation gives CASSLAGQGTQPQHF.